A single sample gave rise to the 22 T cell receptor beta chains below, sequenced in a study of cytomegalovirus exposure and HLA in healthy donors. The PCR contained 60 Vbeta and 13 Jbeta primers. Only in-frame clones appear in the TCRdb table, and some are missing; sequencing was by immunoSEQ multiplex PCR. This sample has some 140,000 clones, with roughly 70% found just once. The sequencing sample was made of PBMCs. The origin of the receptors is a man aged 18 to 30 in good health and CMV-seropositive.

The rearrangement joins TRBV9 to TRBJ2-7; D is uncertain. CDR1 is SGDLS and CDR2 is YYNGEE in the germline V gene. Trimming shortened V by 0 bases and J by 4 bases, and 11 bases separated the two germline ends. This CDR3 spans 14 amino acids. The CDR3 spells CASSVEAGLYEQYF. The DNA of the CDR3 is TGTGCCAGCAGCGTAGAGGCAGGTTTGTACGAGCAGTACTTC.

Comment on this clone: This sample includes further DNA sequences coding for the same CDR3. The J gene is TRBJ2-7, the V gene TRBV30, with D possibly being TRBD2 (6 bases). This CDR3 has 14 residues. Between the trimmed V and J ends, which lost 0 bases and 2 bases, there was a span of 11 bases. From germline, CDR1 is GTSNPN and CDR2 SVGIG (reference sequence). CDR3 sequence (DNA): TGTGCCTGGAGTGTACTGGCGGGGCCCTACGAGCAGTACTTC. Translating it yields CAWSVLAGPYEQYF.

This clone was recorded a few times. The rearrangement links TRBV7-9 to TRBJ2-2; 11 nucleotides line up with TRBD1. The CDR3 totals 17 residues. CDR1 is SEHNR and CDR2 is FQNEAQ in the germline V gene (reference sequence). Unmatched junction bases numbered 12, after V lost 7 bases and J lost 5 bases. For the CDR3, the DNA is TGTGCCAGCACCACCCGGACAGGGGGCGCTCGGACCGGGGAGCTGTTTTTT. It encodes CASTTRTGGARTGELFF.

The V and J genes are TRBV6-5 and TRBJ2-1; 7 positions match TRBD2. This CDR3 is built from 16 residues. Trimming removed 4 bases from V and 1 base from J; junction bases left unmatched: 7. Germline V lookup: CDR1 MNHEY, CDR2 SVGAGI. CDR3 DNA sequence: TGTGCCAGCAGTTCCGGGGAGGGTCGTTCCTACAATGAGCAGTTCTTC. This translates into CASSSGEGRSYNEQFF.

The genes are TRBV6-5 and TRBJ1-1, with 8 bases matching TRBD1. Germline V lookup: CDR1 MNHEY, CDR2 SVGAGI. The CDR3 totals 14 residues. V dropped 5 bases and J dropped 4; count of bases not matched to a gene: 6. CDR3 amino acids: CASSRQGFGTEAFF. In nucleotides, the CDR3 is TGTGCCAGCAGTAGACAGGGGTTCGGCACTGAAGCTTTCTTT.

The chain recombines TRBV9 with TRBJ2-7, with D unclear. Between the trimmed V and J ends, which lost 5 bases and 0 bases, there was a span of 12 bases. The CDR3 is 14 residues long. Germline values: CDR1 SGDLS, CDR2 YYNGEE. The CDR3, as DNA: TGTGCCAGCAGTCCGACTGAAATCTCCTACGAGCAGTACTTC. This translates into CASSPTEISYEQYF.

The DNA for the CDR3 is TGCACCAGCAGCCAACTCCAAGCGGGAGGGCAGGGCGAGCAGTACTTC. Protein sequence: CTSSQLQAGGQGEQYF. The chain links TRBV1 to TRBJ2-7; the tabulated D call, TRBD2, remains unverified against the DNA. TRBV1 is an annotated pseudogene. CDR3 length: 16 amino acids.

This clone was detected a few times. V and J are TRBV25-1 and TRBJ2-2; unclear D gene. V was trimmed by 4 bases and J by 7 bases, leaving 4 bases between them. CDR3 length equals 11 residues. Germline CDR1 reads MGHDK; CDR2 reads SYGVNS. CDR3 in DNA: TGTGCCAGCAGTGTTCTCGGGGAGCTGTTTTTT. Amino acid sequence: CASSVLGELFF.

The gene calls are TRBV18 and TRBJ1-1; a weak D match, TRBD1 (5 bases). Trimming pared 3 bases from V and 6 bases from J, leaving 8 bases between. The CDR3 loop spans 12 amino acids. Germline-derived CDR1 and CDR2 are KGHSH and LQKENI. CDR3 bases: TGTGCCAGCTCACCTCAAGGGGCTGAAGCTTTCTTT. This gives the protein CASSPQGAEAFF. The full variable domain, its missing parts supplied by reference TRBV18 and TRBJ1-1, is NAGVMQNPRHLVRRRGQEARLRCSPMKGHSHVYWYRQLPEEGLKFMVYLQKENIIDESGMPKERFSAEFPKEGPSILRIQQVVRGDSAAYFCASSPQGAEAFFGQGTRLTVV.

Points on this clone: Other DNA sequences in this sample translate to the same CDR3. The chain couples TRBV28 to TRBJ1-2, with TRBD1 matching over 7 bases. Germline CDR1 is MDHEN and CDR2 is SYDVKM. V was pared by 6 bases and J by 7 bases, with 14 bases of the junction left unmatched. CDR3 length equals 15 residues. The CDR3 sequence: CASRVPDRYSSGYTF. For the CDR3, the DNA is TGTGCCAGCAGGGTGCCGGACAGGTACAGTTCTGGCTACACCTTC.

The chain recombines TRBV6-5 with TRBJ2-2; D gene uncertain. The germline V gene encodes CDR1 MNHEY and CDR2 SVGAGI. The CDR3 totals 12 residues. V was cut by 8 bases and J by 6 bases, with 10 bases left in between. Here the CDR3 reads CASWAGSGELFF. Written as DNA, the CDR3 is TGTGCCAGCTGGGCAGGTTCCGGGGAGCTGTTTTTT.

The chain is built from TRBV7-6 and TRBJ2-5; D possibly corresponds to TRBD2 (7 bases). Germline CDR1 is SGHVS and CDR2 is FNYEAQ. V gave up 0 bases and J gave up 5 bases, with 10 bases separating them. This CDR3 is built from 14 residues. CDR3 nucleotide sequence: TGTGCCAGCAGCTTAGCGGGGGGGCCTGAGACCCAGTACTTC. Protein sequence: CASSLAGGPETQYF.

The chain has TRBV5-1 and TRBJ1-1; D remains ambiguous. Germline-derived CDR1 and CDR2 are SGHRS and YFSETQ. The CDR3 consists of 14 residues. Trimming stripped 4 bases from V and 5 bases from J, with 15 bases between. CDR3 nucleotide sequence: TGCGCCAGCAGCCCTTCCGGGGAAGTTACTGAAGCTTTCTTT. Translation: CASSPSGEVTEAFF. Together with reference TRBV5-1 and TRBJ1-1, the CDR3 gives the full variable domain: KAGVTQTPRYLIKTRGQQVTLSCSPISGHRSVSWYQQTPGQGLQFLFEYFSETQRNKGNFPGRFSGRQFSNSRSEMNVSTLELGDSALYLCASSPSGEVTEAFFGQGTRLTVV.

Only one count was recorded for this clone. The chain combines TRBV28 with TRBJ2-7, with 9 bases aligning to TRBD1. Germline V gene lookup returns CDR1 MDHEN and CDR2 SYDVKM. J was trimmed by 3 bases and V by 4 bases; bases with no gene match: 4. The CDR3 sequence is 14 residues long. The CDR3 DNA sequence: TGTGCCAGCAGTTACAGGGGGCAAATCTACGAGCAGTACTTC. Translating it yields CASSYRGQIYEQYF.

The V and J genes are TRBV27 and TRBJ2-1; D remains ambiguous. Deletions cut 5 bases from V and 6 bases from J, with 8 bases between. The length of the CDR3 is 12 residues. The germline V gene encodes CDR1 MNHEY and CDR2 SMNVEV (reference sequence). The CDR3 bases are TGTGCCAGCAGTCCCGGTCGCAATGAGCAGTTCTTC. This gives the protein CASSPGRNEQFF.

The rearrangement links TRBV4-2 to TRBJ2-1; D is unresolved. V was shortened by 0 bases and J by 0 bases, with 6 bases between the two germline ends. Germline values: CDR1 LGHNA, CDR2 YNFKEQ. The length of the CDR3 is 15 residues. Here the CDR3 reads CASSQESRSYNEQFF. CDR3 sequence (DNA): TGTGCCAGCAGCCAAGAGTCGCGCTCCTACAATGAGCAGTTCTTC.

This chain connects TRBV5-1 to TRBJ2-7, with 7 bases aligning to TRBD2. CDR1 and CDR2 (germline): SGHRS, YFSETQ. The V and J ends lost 6 bases and 5 bases, in that order; junction bases with no gene match: 11. This CDR3 has 14 amino acids. The CDR3 region is CASKGHAGAHEQYF. CDR3 DNA sequence: TGCGCCAGCAAGGGTCACGCGGGAGCCCACGAGCAGTACTTC. Looking up the rest from reference TRBV5-1 and TRBJ2-7 gives the full variable domain: KAGVTQTPRYLIKTRGQQVTLSCSPISGHRSVSWYQQTPGQGLQFLFEYFSETQRNKGNFPGRFSGRQFSNSRSEMNVSTLELGDSALYLCASKGHAGAHEQYFGPGTRLTVT.

V is TRBV28 and J is TRBJ1-1; the D is unclear. Germline V gene sequence: CDR1 MDHEN, CDR2 SYDVKM. The V and J ends lost 2 bases and 4 bases respectively, with 8 bases between them. This CDR3 has 13 amino acids. The CDR3 reads CASSLTTTTEAFF. Here the CDR3 DNA reads TGTGCCAGCAGTTTAACTACCACCACTGAAGCTTTCTTT.

This chain uses TRBV27 with TRBJ2-7; 7 bases map to TRBD1. The trim removed 6 bases at V and 5 bases at J, leaving 4 bases unmatched. Germline lookup yields CDR1 MNHEY and CDR2 SMNVEV (reference sequence). This CDR3 has 12 amino acids. The CDR3, as DNA: TGTGCCAGCAGAAGGGGGCCCCACGAGCAGTACTTC. Translated, it gives CASRRGPHEQYF.

Notes on this clone: An end of the junction does not agree with germline; a read error may underlie this. The chain joins TRBV29-1 to TRBJ1-2, with 7 bases that match TRBD1. The CDR3 sequence is 11 residues long. Germline V lookup: CDR1 SQVTM, CDR2 ANQGSEA. CDR3 coding DNA: TGCAGCGTTGTTAACAGGGGAGGCCCCAAATTC. This gives the protein CSVVNRGGPKF.

The genes are TRBV19 and TRBJ2-7, with 10 bases matching TRBD1. From germline, CDR1 is LNHDA and CDR2 SQIVND (reference sequence). V was pared by 7 bases and J by 2 bases, with 2 bases of the junction left unmatched. This CDR3 is 13 amino acids long. The CDR3, as DNA: TGTGCCAGTACCGGGACAGGGGCCTACGAGCAGTACTTC. Amino acid sequence: CASTGTGAYEQYF.

The chain carries TRBV6-6 and TRBJ1-1; D is unclear. This CDR3 is 13 amino acids long. Germline V gene lookup returns CDR1 MNHNY and CDR2 SVGAGI (reference sequence). The V and J ends lost 2 bases and 2 bases respectively, with 6 bases between them. The CDR3 sequence is CASSYAGNTEAFF. CDR3 nucleotide sequence: TGTGCCAGCAGTTACGCGGGAAACACTGAAGCTTTCTTT.